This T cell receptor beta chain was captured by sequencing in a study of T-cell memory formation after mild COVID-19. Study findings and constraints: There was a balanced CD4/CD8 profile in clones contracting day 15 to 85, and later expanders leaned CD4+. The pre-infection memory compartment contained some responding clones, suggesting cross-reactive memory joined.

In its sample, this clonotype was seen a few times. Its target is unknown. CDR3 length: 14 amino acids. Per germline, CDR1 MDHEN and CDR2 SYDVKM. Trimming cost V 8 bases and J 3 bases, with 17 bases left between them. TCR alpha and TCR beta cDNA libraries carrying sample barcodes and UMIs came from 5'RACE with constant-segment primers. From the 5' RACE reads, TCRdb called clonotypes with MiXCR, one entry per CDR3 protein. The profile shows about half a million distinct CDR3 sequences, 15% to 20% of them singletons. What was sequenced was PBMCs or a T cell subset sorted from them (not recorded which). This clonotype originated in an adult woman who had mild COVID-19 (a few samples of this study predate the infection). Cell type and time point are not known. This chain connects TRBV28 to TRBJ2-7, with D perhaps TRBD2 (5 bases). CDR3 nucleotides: TGTGCCAGCGTGACCCGGGGAACGGGCTACGAGCAGTACTTC. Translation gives CASVTRGTGYEQYF.